These 27 T cell receptor beta chains came from one sample sequenced in a study of cytomegalovirus exposure and HLA in healthy donors. PCR employed 60 Vbeta and 13 Jbeta primers. Libraries were prepared by immunoSEQ multiplex PCR; TCRdb keeps only in-frame clonotypes and omits some of them. This sample yields about 97,000 clones, of which 75% are seen a single time; 8% to 13% belongs to the top ten. Sample: PBMCs. Receptors were obtained from a man aged 45-60 years in good health and CMV-seronegative.

The chain couples TRBV11-1 to TRBJ2-7, with 8 bases aligning to TRBD1. Germline trimming cut 2 bases from V and 0 bases from J; bases unmatched to any gene: 3. CDR1 is SGHAT and CDR2 is FQDESV in the germline V gene (reference sequence). The CDR3 has 15 residues. The CDR3 here is CASSLNRGSSYEQYF. As DNA, the CDR3 is TGTGCCAGCAGCTTAAACAGGGGGAGCTCCTACGAGCAGTACTTC.

This chain uses TRBV19 with TRBJ1-2, with D unresolved. Trimming pared 6 bases from V and 14 bases from J, leaving 16 bases between. CDR3 length equals 11 residues. Germline loops: CDR1 LNHDA, CDR2 SQIVND (reference sequence). Here the CDR3 reads CASSHDKSLTF. CDR3 DNA: TGTGCCAGTAGCCACGACAAGTCCTTAACCTTC.

J is TRBJ1-2 and V is TRBV7-8; D possibly corresponds to TRBD1 (6 bases). The CDR3 consists of 15 residues. Germline V gives CDR1 SGHVS, CDR2 FQNEAQ. V lost 5 bases to trimming and J lost 0 bases, with 13 bases between them. CDR3 in DNA: TGTGCCAGCAGCCCCACAGGGATATCTAACTATGGCTACACCTTC. Amino acid sequence: CASSPTGISNYGYTF.

The chain employs TRBV30 and TRBJ1-2; TRBD1 might be the D (6 bases). The V gene lost 0 bases and the J gene lost 7 bases, with 18 bases spanning the gap. The germline CDR1 and CDR2 sequences are GTSNPN and SVGIG (reference sequence). The CDR3 spans 15 residues. The chain's CDR3 is CAWSVPGGATGGYTF. DNA for the CDR3: TGTGCCTGGAGTGTACCTGGGGGCGCAACAGGTGGCTACACCTTC.

This clone came up once. V and J are TRBV29-1 and TRBJ1-3; D unclear. The CDR3 has 13 residues. V lost 6 bases to trimming and J lost 0 bases, with 9 bases between them. Germline V gene data show CDR1 as SQVTM and CDR2 as ANQGSEA. The CDR3 sequence is CSVASSSGNTIYF. The CDR3 nucleotides are TGCAGCGTAGCTAGTTCCTCTGGAAACACCATATATTTT.

V and J are TRBV5-1 and TRBJ2-1; TRBD2 agrees at 8 bases. J was trimmed by 4 bases and V by 0 bases; bases with no gene match: 6. Germline CDR1 reads SGHRS; CDR2 reads YFSETQ. The CDR3 runs 16 residues. This CDR3 is CASSLEASGPYNEQFF. CDR3 DNA sequence: TGCGCCAGCAGCTTGGAAGCTAGCGGGCCTTACAATGAGCAGTTCTTC.

This clone was found a few times. The rearrangement uses TRBV6-1 and TRBJ1-5; the D gene is possibly TRBD1 (6 bases). The CDR3 extends over 15 amino acids. V shed 1 base and J shed 5 bases, with 12 bases lying between them. Germline V gene sequence: CDR1 MNHNS, CDR2 SASEGT. The CDR3 here is CASSEGVQGYQPQHF. CDR3 DNA: TGTGCCAGCAGTGAAGGGGTACAGGGCTATCAGCCCCAGCATTTT.

The chain has TRBV6-6 and TRBJ1-5, with 8 bases aligning to TRBD1. The V and J ends lost 6 bases and 2 bases, in that order; junction bases with no gene match: 6. CDR1 is MNHNY, CDR2 SVGAGI, per germline (reference sequence). The CDR3 loop spans 15 amino acids. As DNA, the CDR3 is TGTGCCAGCAGCCAGGGGGCTCCGGGCAATCAGCCCCAGCATTTT. It translates to CASSQGAPGNQPQHF.

This rearrangement joins TRBV27 to TRBJ2-3; TRBD2 aligns across 7 bases. The V and J ends lost 11 bases and 5 bases, in that order; junction bases with no gene match: 10. The CDR3 contains 13 residues. Germline-derived CDR1 and CDR2 are MNHEY and SMNVEV (reference sequence). The CDR3 region is CASRSPGGDTQYF. For the CDR3, the DNA is TGTGCCTCCAGGTCCCCGGGGGGAGATACGCAGTATTTT.

This clone occurred a few times. The J gene is TRBJ2-3, the V gene TRBV5-1, with 9 bases that match TRBD1. The CDR3 is made up of 14 amino acids. V lost 4 bases and J lost 4; bases outside the gene matches: 4. Germline V gene data show CDR1 as SGHRS and CDR2 as YFSETQ. The CDR3 DNA sequence: TGCGCCAGCAGCCGACAGGGGGTCCCAGATACGCAGTATTTT. It specifies CASSRQGVPDTQYF. Full variable domain (missing parts from reference TRBV5-1 and TRBJ2-3): KAGVTQTPRYLIKTRGQQVTLSCSPISGHRSVSWYQQTPGQGLQFLFEYFSETQRNKGNFPGRFSGRQFSNSRSEMNVSTLELGDSALYLCASSRQGVPDTQYFGPGTRLTVL.

V and J are TRBV7-9 and TRBJ1-2; 7 bases are a match to TRBD1. The length of the CDR3 is 15 residues. V shed 7 bases, J shed 4 bases, and the junction held 12 bases outside the gene matches. Germline V gene lookup returns CDR1 SEHNR and CDR2 FQNEAQ (reference sequence). Written as DNA, the CDR3 is TGTGCCAGCATCAAAAACAGGACAGGCCCCTATGGCTACACCTTC. Translation gives CASIKNRTGPYGYTF.

The chain links TRBV6-1 to TRBJ1-2; 8 bases are shared with TRBD1. Germline loops: CDR1 MNHNS, CDR2 SASEGT. The V and J ends lost 4 bases and 2 bases, in that order; junction bases with no gene match: 3. The CDR3 totals 14 residues. This CDR3 reads CASSGRTGNYGYTF. CDR3 in DNA: TGTGCCAGCAGTGGACGGACAGGGAACTATGGCTACACCTTC.

The rearrangement uses TRBV6-6 and TRBJ1-5, with no clear D. Looked up from germline, CDR1 is MNHNY and CDR2 is SVGAGI (reference sequence). V dropped 6 bases and J dropped 3 bases, with 9 bases sitting between them. CDR3 length: 13 amino acids. CDR3 sequence (DNA): TGTGCCAGCAGCCCTATGCCCAATCAGCCCCAGCATTTT. It is translated as CASSPMPNQPQHF.

The chain is built from TRBV5-1 and TRBJ2-4, with TRBD2 identical over 7 bases. J was trimmed by 8 bases and V by 1 base; bases with no gene match: 6. The germline gives CDR1 SGHRS, CDR2 YFSETQ. The CDR3 length is 14 residues. This CDR3 is CASSLSGDGDIQYF. For the CDR3, the DNA is TGCGCCAGCAGCTTGAGCGGGGACGGAGACATTCAGTACTTC.

This clone was seen once. The rearrangement links TRBV28 to TRBJ1-2, with 7 nucleotides matching TRBD1. V gave up 6 bases and J gave up 4 bases; unmatched junction bases: 5. The CDR3 totals 13 residues. Germline-derived CDR1 and CDR2 are MDHEN and SYDVKM. Here the CDR3 reads CASRADRTYGYTF. CDR3 bases: TGTGCCAGCAGGGCGGACAGGACCTATGGCTACACCTTC.

V usage is TRBV2 and J usage is TRBJ2-7; 10 nucleotides line up with TRBD1. The germline CDR1 and CDR2 sequences are SNHLY and FYNNEI. V lost 2 bases and J lost 5; bases outside the gene matches: 6. The CDR3 sequence is 15 residues long. The CDR3 spells CASSESATGGDEQYF. The CDR3 DNA follows: TGTGCCAGCAGTGAAAGCGCGACAGGGGGCGACGAGCAGTACTTC.

In its sample, this clone was seen once. The V call is TRBV9, the J call TRBJ1-1; D may be TRBD1 (6 bases). Germline CDR1 and CDR2: SGDLS and YYNGEE. The CDR3 totals 17 residues. V lost 3 bases to trimming and J lost 8 bases, with 26 bases between them. In DNA form, the CDR3 reads TGTGCCAGCAGCGCCGTGGACGGCAACCCCTTGAGGGGGGAAGCTTTCTTT. Translation: CASSAVDGNPLRGEAFF.

This sequence joins TRBV6-5 and TRBJ2-3, with a weak D call TRBD2 (6 bases). V lost 0 bases to trimming and J lost 6 bases, with 13 bases between them. The V gene's germline CDR1 is MNHEY and CDR2 SVGAGI. The CDR3 covers 15 residues. The CDR3 loop reads CASSYSRGFTDTQYF. In nucleotides, the CDR3 is TGTGCCAGCAGTTACTCCCGGGGGTTCACGGATACGCAGTATTTT.

The chain joins TRBV5-1 to TRBJ2-1, with 11 bases lining up with TRBD2. This CDR3 is built from 16 residues. J gave up 4 bases and V 4 bases, and 7 bases lay outside the gene matches. CDR1 SGHRS and CDR2 YFSETQ come from the germline V gene. CDR3 sequence: CASSRGASGGYNEQFF. In nucleotides, the CDR3 is TGCGCCAGCAGCCGGGGGGCTAGCGGGGGGTACAATGAGCAGTTCTTC.

V usage is TRBV5-1 and J usage is TRBJ1-5, with D hard to call. Germline CDR1 is SGHRS and CDR2 is YFSETQ. Trimming shortened V by 0 bases and J by 4 bases, and 11 bases separated the two germline ends. The CDR3 has 15 residues. This chain's CDR3 is CASSLEGVLNQPQHF. The DNA of the CDR3 is TGCGCCAGCAGCTTGGAGGGAGTCTTGAATCAGCCCCAGCATTTT.

The V gene is TRBV28, the J gene TRBJ1-1; D is unresolved. V was cut by 2 bases and J by 0 bases, with 10 bases left in between. The germline gives CDR1 MDHEN, CDR2 SYDVKM. This CDR3 contains 15 residues. This CDR3 reads CASSLGQALNTEAFF. The CDR3 DNA reads as TGTGCCAGCAGTTTAGGGCAGGCTTTGAACACTGAAGCTTTCTTT.

This clone was detected only a few times. The rearrangement links TRBV9 to TRBJ2-7; TRBD2 might be the D (6 bases). The V end lost 4 bases, the J end lost 0 bases, and 17 bases lay between the germline ends. The CDR3 is 16 residues long. CDR1 is SGDLS and CDR2 is YYNGEE in the germline V gene. Written as DNA, the CDR3 is TGTGCCAGCAGCCCCTCTTTTGGAGCGGGCTCCTACGAGCAGTACTTC. Amino acid sequence: CASSPSFGAGSYEQYF.

The chain has TRBV30 and TRBJ1-6, with a weak D call TRBD1 (5 bases). CDR3 length equals 14 residues. Germline V gene lookup returns CDR1 GTSNPN and CDR2 SVGIG (reference sequence). The V end was cut by 4 bases, the J end by 8 bases, with 15 bases between. CDR3: CAWKRRRGDSPLHF. For the CDR3, the DNA is TGTGCCTGGAAACGGAGAAGGGGTGATTCACCCCTCCACTTT.

V usage is TRBV7-8 and J usage is TRBJ2-3, with TRBD2 identical over 8 bases. From germline, CDR1 is SGHVS and CDR2 FQNEAQ. Germline trimming cut 3 bases from V and 6 bases from J; bases unmatched to any gene: 14. The CDR3 loop spans 17 amino acids. The CDR3 loop is CASSFLLAAGEVDTQYF. CDR3 DNA sequence: TGTGCCAGCAGCTTCTTACTAGCGGCGGGGGAGGTGGATACGCAGTATTTT. Drawing the rest from reference TRBV7-8 and TRBJ2-3, the complete variable domain is GAGVSQSPRYKVAKRGQDVALRCDPISGHVSLFWYQQALGQGPEFLTYFQNEAQLDKSGLPSDRFFAERPEGSVSTLKIQRTQQEDSAVYLCASSFLLAAGEVDTQYFGPGTRLTVL.

The sample holds a few counts of this clone. J is TRBJ1-1 and V is TRBV11-3; D ambiguous. V was shortened by 3 bases and J by 1 base, with 6 bases between the two germline ends. This CDR3 contains 13 residues. Germline lookup yields CDR1 SGHNT and CDR2 YENEEA. The CDR3 DNA is TGTGCCAGCAGCTTTTTACAGAACACTGAAGCTTTCTTT. The encoded protein is CASSFLQNTEAFF.

The chain combines TRBV7-2 with TRBJ1-5; the D is unclear. Germline assignment: CDR1 SGHTA and CDR2 FQGNSA. This CDR3 has 12 residues. Trimming removed 5 bases from V and 4 bases from J, with 6 bases in between. The CDR3 sequence: CASSLLNQPQHF. CDR3 coding DNA: TGTGCCAGCAGCCTATTAAATCAGCCCCAGCATTTT.

For this clone: The junction departs from germline at one end; a sequencing error may be responsible. Different DNA sequences within this sample yield the same CDR3. This chain links TRBV5-1 with TRBJ1-4, with TRBD1 matching over 7 bases. This CDR3 is built from 16 residues. The V gene's germline CDR1 is SGHRS and CDR2 YFSETQ. As DNA, the CDR3 is TGCGCCAGCAGCTTGGGACAGGGAGGAATTAATGAAAAGCTGTTTTTT. The encoded protein is CASSLGQGGINEKLFF.